Below are 29 T cell receptor beta chains sequenced from a single sample in a study of OX40 agonist ivuxolimab in advanced cancers. Profiling relied on immunoSEQ multiplex PCR, and the TCRdb table lists in-frame clones only, not all of them. Of some 83,000 clones detected, 86% appear once; the ten largest clones hold 6.5%. The sample in question was CD4+ or CD8+ T cells sorted from blood, obtained in a trial of the OX40 agonist ivuxolimab. The origin of the receptors is an adult with an advanced solid tumor such as melanoma, head and neck, liver or kidney cancer.

The V call is TRBV11-2, the J call TRBJ2-1; D may be TRBD2 (7 bases). Germline loops: CDR1 SGHAT, CDR2 FQNNGV. Trimming left V 6 bases short and J 3 bases short, with 9 bases between. The CDR3 has 13 amino acids. The CDR3: CASRRGGYNEQFF. The DNA of the CDR3 is TGTGCCAGCAGGAGGGGGGGCTACAATGAGCAGTTCTTC.

J is TRBJ2-1 and V is TRBV11-3; D gene uncertain. Trimming shortened V by 5 bases and J by 12 bases, and 11 bases separated the two germline ends. The CDR3 extends over 11 amino acids. Germline CDR1 is SGHNT and CDR2 is YENEEA. The CDR3 nucleotides are TGTGCCAGCAGCCAACAAGTCGTGCAGTTCTTC. Protein: CASSQQVVQFF.

This rearrangement joins TRBV5-1 to TRBJ2-6; 9 bases match TRBD1. This CDR3 region has 18 residues. Per the germline V gene, CDR1 is SGHRS and CDR2 is YFSETQ. Trimming cost V 1 base and J 0 bases; bases outside gene matches: 5. CDR3 nucleotide sequence: TGCGCCAGCAGCTTGCGGGTACAGGGGGCCTCTGGGGCCAACGTCCTGACTTTC. Amino acids: CASSLRVQGASGANVLTF.

The chain has TRBV5-6 and TRBJ1-4; 7 bases are shared with TRBD1. CDR3 length: 16 amino acids. With 0 bases clipped from V and 12 bases from J, the junction kept 14 bases outside the gene matches. CDR1 and CDR2 (germline): SGHDT, YYEEEE. CDR3 amino acids: CASSLVPDREGYELFF. The CDR3 nucleotides read TGTGCCAGCAGCTTGGTACCCGACAGGGAGGGGTACGAACTGTTTTTT.

The rearrangement uses TRBV6-5 and TRBJ2-2, with no clear D. CDR1 MNHEY and CDR2 SVGAGI come from the germline V gene. V dropped 0 bases and J dropped 4 bases, with 3 bases sitting between them. This CDR3 is 13 amino acids long. CDR3 sequence reads: CASSYSSTGELFF. The CDR3 region has the DNA TGTGCCAGCAGTTACTCAAGCACCGGGGAGCTGTTTTTT.

The chain recombines TRBV5-4 with TRBJ2-2, with 8 positions matching TRBD2. This CDR3 is built from 14 residues. The J segment lost 5 bases and the V segment lost 4 bases, leaving 4 bases of the junction unmatched. Germline values: CDR1 SGHNT, CDR2 YYREEE (reference sequence). DNA of the CDR3: TGTGCCAGCAGCCGCCCGGGGGGGACCGGGGAGCTGTTTTTT. It codes for CASSRPGGTGELFF.

This chain uses TRBV5-1 with TRBJ1-1; perhaps TRBD1 as D (5 bases). Trimming took 3 bases from V and 4 from J, leaving 16 bases between them. Germline CDR1 reads SGHRS; CDR2 reads YFSETQ. This CDR3 spans 15 amino acids. In nucleotides, the CDR3 is TGCGCCAGCAGCTCGGGTTGGGGGAGAGTCACTGAAGCTTTCTTT. It is translated as CASSSGWGRVTEAFF.

The genes are TRBV5-6 and TRBJ1-2; D uncertain. The germline V gene encodes CDR1 SGHDT and CDR2 YYEEEE. Trimming left V 1 base short and J 3 bases short, with 10 bases between. CDR3 size: 14 residues. CDR3 DNA sequence: TGTGCCAGCAGCTTGTACGGGGTGGACTATGGCTACACCTTC. Its protein product is CASSLYGVDYGYTF.

This clone was seen only once. V is TRBV4-2 and J is TRBJ2-5; no clear D gene. Germline CDR1 and CDR2: LGHNA and YNFKEQ. The CDR3 consists of 13 residues. V was clipped by 5 bases and J by 7 bases, with 14 bases between them. The CDR3 here is CASSSTAGGTQYF. The CDR3 nucleotides read TGTGCCAGCAGCTCGACCGCCGGCGGGACCCAGTACTTC.

This chain uses TRBV7-6 with TRBJ2-7; D uncertain. V was trimmed by 5 bases and J by 5 bases, leaving 13 bases between them. Germline CDR1 and CDR2: SGHVS and FNYEAQ. The CDR3 length is 13 residues. CDR3 in amino acids: CASSATVLHEQYF. The CDR3 nucleotides are TGTGCCAGCAGCGCCACAGTACTGCACGAGCAGTACTTC.

In its sample, this clone was seen a few times. The chain links TRBV7-3 to TRBJ1-5; no reliable D call. Trimming shortened V by 1 base and J by 7 bases, and 8 bases separated the two germline ends. The germline V gene encodes CDR1 SGHTA and CDR2 FQGTGA. The CDR3 is made up of 13 amino acids. The CDR3 loop reads CASSLRYGQPQHF. The CDR3, as DNA: TGTGCCAGCAGCTTAAGGTATGGGCAGCCCCAGCATTTT.

J is TRBJ1-3 and V is TRBV7-3; possible D gene TRBD1, 5 bases. Germline-derived CDR1 and CDR2 are SGHTA and FQGTGA. The V end lost 2 bases, the J end lost 5 bases, and 19 bases lay between the germline ends. CDR3 size: 17 residues. The CDR3 DNA reads TGTGCCAGCAGCTTAGGAGTCGCAGGGAGAGGTCGAAACACCATATATTTT. Translating it yields CASSLGVAGRGRNTIYF. The full variable domain, its missing parts supplied by reference TRBV7-3 and TRBJ1-3, is GAGVSQTPSNKVTEKGKYVELRCDPISGHTALYWYRQSLGQGPEFLIYFQGTGAADDSGLPNDRFFAVRPEGSVSTLKIQRTERGDSAVYLCASSLGVAGRGRNTIYFGEGSWLTVV.

This clone was counted a few times. This chain links TRBV7-6 with TRBJ2-5; 14 nucleotides match TRBD2. The CDR3 contains 16 residues. Germline CDR1 reads SGHVS; CDR2 reads FNYEAQ. The V segment lost 3 bases and the J segment 2 bases; nucleotides outside the gene matches: 2. The CDR3 bases are TGTGCCAGCAGCTTCGGGACTAGCGGGGGACAAGAGACCCAGTACTTC. Translated: CASSFGTSGGQETQYF. The whole variable domain, filled in from reference TRBV7-6 and TRBJ2-5, reads GAGVSQSPRYKVTKRGQDVALRCDPISGHVSLYWYRQALGQGPEFLTYFNYEAQQDKSGLPNDRFSAERPEGSISTLTIQRTEQRDSAMYRCASSFGTSGGQETQYFGPGTRLLVL.

V usage is TRBV7-9 and J usage is TRBJ2-1, with D possibly TRBD1 on 6 matching bases. This CDR3 region has 12 residues. Germline assignment: CDR1 SEHNR and CDR2 FQNEAQ (reference sequence). Trimming shortened V by 9 bases and J by 12 bases, and 18 bases separated the two germline ends. The CDR3 loop reads CARGAEADRQFF. The CDR3 DNA sequence: TGTGCCAGGGGGGCTGAAGCGGATAGGCAGTTCTTC.

The chain uses TRBV19 and TRBJ2-4; TRBD2 matches at 10 bases. The germline V gene has CDR1 LNHDA and CDR2 SQIVND (reference sequence). This CDR3 contains 21 residues. J lost 2 bases, V lost 4 bases, and 20 bases had no gene match. The CDR3 is CASSTESGLASSKVTKNIQYF. CDR3 coding DNA: TGTGCCAGTAGTACTGAATCGGGACTAGCGTCCAGCAAAGTAACCAAAAACATTCAGTACTTC.

Written as DNA, the CDR3 is TGTGCCAGCAGTTTGGGACTGAGCTCTGGAAACACCATATATTTT. This translates into CASSLGLSSGNTIYF. The chain couples TRBV27 to TRBJ1-3; TRBD1 is a possible D gene (5 bases). The CDR3 is 15 residues long. The germline V gene encodes CDR1 MNHEY and CDR2 SMNVEV (reference sequence). Trimming cost V 3 bases and J 0 bases, with 9 bases left between them.

This clone was counted once. The chain recombines TRBV5-1 with TRBJ2-1; 12 bases fit TRBD2. CDR1 and CDR2 (germline): SGHRS, YFSETQ. The length of the CDR3 is 15 residues. V was clipped by 0 bases and J by 7 bases; unmatched bases: 2. The DNA of the CDR3 is TGCGCCAGCAGCTTGGGACTAGCGGGAGAGAATGAGCAGTTCTTC. Its translation is CASSLGLAGENEQFF.

This clone was seen only once. The chain has TRBV7-9 and TRBJ1-2, with D unresolved. This CDR3 is 13 amino acids long. V lost 3 bases, J lost 5 bases, and 10 bases lay in between. CDR1 and CDR2 (germline): SEHNR, FQNEAQ (reference sequence). CDR3 nucleotides: TGTGCCAGCAGCTTCAATAAGCCATATGGCTACACCTTC. Amino acid sequence: CASSFNKPYGYTF.

The chain joins TRBV30 to TRBJ1-4; TRBD1 matches 9 bases. V gave up 3 bases and J gave up 5 bases; unmatched junction bases: 7. Germline assignment: CDR1 GTSNPN and CDR2 SVGIG (reference sequence). The CDR3 covers 15 residues. CDR3 nucleotide sequence: TGTGCCTGGAGGCCAGCCGGGACAGGGAATGAAAAACTGTTTTTT. Protein product: CAWRPAGTGNEKLFF.

The genes are TRBV6-6 and TRBJ2-2; no firm D call. Germline V gene lookup returns CDR1 MNHNY and CDR2 SVGAGI (reference sequence). The CDR3 runs 13 residues. Trimming cost V 6 bases and J 4 bases, with 9 bases left between them. CDR3 in DNA: TGTGCCAGCAGGCTCCAGGCCACCGGGGAGCTGTTTTTT. This codes for CASRLQATGELFF.

The chain carries TRBV6-1 and TRBJ2-7; 8 bases align to TRBD1. Per germline, CDR1 MNHNS and CDR2 SASEGT. V lost 6 bases, J lost 3 bases, and 10 bases stayed unmatched. This CDR3 spans 15 amino acids. The CDR3 nucleotides are TGTGCCAGCAGGACCGGACAGGGAGCTTACTACGAGCAGTACTTC. This codes for CASRTGQGAYYEQYF.

The V gene is TRBV14, the J gene TRBJ2-7; D is ambiguous. Germline V gives CDR1 SGHDN, CDR2 FVKESK. This CDR3 comprises 15 residues. V was pared by 4 bases and J by 0 bases, with 13 bases between. The DNA for the CDR3 is TGTGCCAGCAGCCCAAGGTGGGGTGTCTCCTACGAGCAGTACTTC. It is translated as CASSPRWGVSYEQYF.

V usage is TRBV6-1 and J usage is TRBJ1-2; D is uncertain. The CDR3 is 12 residues long. Trimming stripped 7 bases from V and 3 bases from J, with 9 bases between. Germline V gene sequence: CDR1 MNHNS, CDR2 SASEGT. The CDR3 protein is CASIEVYYGYTF. The CDR3 nucleotides read TGTGCCAGCATAGAGGTTTACTATGGCTACACCTTC.

In nucleotides, the CDR3 is TGTGCCAGCAGCTTAGCGGGACGAACCTCCCGGAGAACTGAAGCTTTCTTT. Residues: CASSLAGRTSRRTEAFF. The chain combines TRBV11-3 with TRBJ1-1; TRBD1 is a possible D gene (5 bases). The CDR3 extends over 17 amino acids. The germline V gene has CDR1 SGHNT and CDR2 YENEEA. V was pared by 1 base and J by 5 bases, with 20 bases between.

Of note for this clone: Germline is not matched at one junction end, which may reflect a read error. This sequence joins TRBV10-3 and TRBJ2-2; no firm D call. There are 15 residues in the CDR3. From germline, CDR1 is ENHRY and CDR2 SYGVKD. CDR3 sequence: CAISSRTANTGELFF. The DNA for the CDR3 is TGTGCCATCAGTTCTCGGACGGCGAATACCGGGGAGCTGTTTTTT.

The rearrangement joins TRBV6-5 to TRBJ1-3; D remains ambiguous. CDR1 MNHEY and CDR2 SVGAGI come from the germline V gene. Between the trimmed V and J ends, which lost 6 bases and 1 base, there was a span of 10 bases. The CDR3 is made up of 14 amino acids. The CDR3 sequence: CASREGSSGNTIYF. The CDR3 DNA sequence: TGTGCCAGCAGAGAAGGGAGTTCTGGAAACACCATATATTTT.

The rearrangement links TRBV4-1 to TRBJ1-1; 9 bases map to TRBD1. V gave up 1 base and J gave up 1 base; unmatched junction bases: 7. Germline V lookup: CDR1 MGHRA, CDR2 YSYEKL. The CDR3 has 17 residues. This CDR3 reads CASSQVKGQGSNTEAFF. The CDR3 DNA reads as TGCGCCAGCAGCCAAGTAAAGGGACAGGGTTCGAACACTGAAGCTTTCTTT.

This chain uses TRBV6-6 with TRBJ2-4, with D perhaps matching TRBD1 (5 bases). The length of the CDR3 is 12 residues. Germline CDR1 MNHNY, CDR2 SVGAGI (reference sequence). Trimming took 6 bases from V and 14 from J, leaving 17 bases between them. The CDR3 reads CASREYRGHEYF. DNA for the CDR3: TGTGCCAGCAGGGAGTATAGGGGTCACGAGTACTTC.

The chain has TRBV11-3 and TRBJ2-7, with D hard to call. V was shortened by 5 bases and J by 6 bases, with 11 bases between the two germline ends. Germline CDR1 reads SGHNT; CDR2 reads YENEEA. The CDR3 has 12 amino acids. CDR3 region: CASSPLGAEQYF. The CDR3 DNA reads TGTGCCAGCAGCCCGCTGGGCGCCGAGCAGTACTTC.